One and the same sample provided the 19 T cell receptor beta chains below, sequenced in a study of blood T cell repertoires in COVID-19. Here immunoSEQ multiplex PCR was the method, and the copy in TCRdb shows in-frame clones only, minus some. The sample holds roughly 210,000 clones; about 87% are singletons and the top ten take 1.5% to 2%. The sequenced sample consisted of peripheral blood. The source is a man between 65 and 80 years old with acute or convalescent COVID-19.

The gene calls are TRBV9 and TRBJ2-3; D might be TRBD2 (7 bases). The germline V and J ends were trimmed by 2 bases and 3 bases, with 16 bases remaining between them. The CDR3 runs 16 residues. Germline V gene lookup returns CDR1 SGDLS and CDR2 YYNGEE. The CDR3 loop is CASSVAAGQGTDTQYF. The CDR3 nucleotides are TGTGCCAGCAGCGTTGCAGCGGGGCAGGGGACAGATACGCAGTATTTT.

The chain uses TRBV5-1 and TRBJ2-7; 8 bases are shared with TRBD1. The CDR3 loop spans 13 amino acids. J lost 3 bases, V lost 2 bases, and 1 base had no gene match. The germline V gene has CDR1 SGHRS and CDR2 YFSETQ. The CDR3 DNA sequence: TGCGCCAGCAGCTTAGGGACAGGCTACGAGCAGTACTTC. This sequence encodes CASSLGTGYEQYF.

The V and J genes are TRBV7-2 and TRBJ2-5; 16 positions match TRBD2. Germline V gene data show CDR1 as SGHTA and CDR2 as FQGNSA. V lost 0 bases, J lost 7 bases, and 14 bases stayed unmatched. CDR3 length: 20 residues. The CDR3: CASSLAFIPGLAGGSVTQYF. The CDR3 region has the DNA TGTGCCAGCAGCTTAGCATTTATCCCGGGACTAGCGGGAGGGTCGGTGACCCAGTACTTC.

V and J are TRBV7-3 and TRBJ2-3; 8 bases line up with TRBD2. CDR1 is SGHTA and CDR2 is FQGTGA in the germline V gene. With 5 bases clipped from V and 5 bases from J, the junction kept 6 bases outside the gene matches. The CDR3 contains 14 residues. The CDR3 DNA reads TGTGCCAGCAGCCCGGGGCGGGAGGAAGATACGCAGTATTTT. It is translated as CASSPGREEDTQYF.

The rearrangement links TRBV5-4 to TRBJ2-5, with 8 bases that match TRBD2. In germline, CDR1 is SGHNT, CDR2 YYREEE (reference sequence). J lost 3 bases, V lost 2 bases, and 9 bases had no gene match. The CDR3 loop spans 16 amino acids. CDR3 in amino acids: CASSFGLAGIKETQYF. The CDR3 DNA follows: TGTGCCAGCAGCTTTGGATTAGCGGGAATCAAAGAGACCCAGTACTTC.

This clone was detected only a few times. The rearrangement joins TRBV5-6 to TRBJ2-7; 12 bases are a match to TRBD2. This CDR3 region has 16 residues. The germline gives CDR1 SGHDT, CDR2 YYEEEE. The J segment lost 0 bases and the V segment lost 5 bases, leaving 6 bases of the junction unmatched. The CDR3 DNA follows: TGTGCCAGCAGTTATGGGACTAGCGGGTTCTCCTACGAGCAGTACTTC. Residues: CASSYGTSGFSYEQYF.

The chain is built from TRBV18 and TRBJ2-6; perhaps TRBD1 as D (6 bases). Germline CDR1 reads KGHSH; CDR2 reads LQKENI. Deletions cut 2 bases from V and 4 bases from J, with 15 bases between. There are 17 residues in the CDR3. CDR3 region: CASSPGQGTSGANVLTF. DNA of the CDR3: TGTGCCAGCTCACCAGGTCAGGGGACATCCGGGGCCAACGTCCTGACTTTC.

The chain uses TRBV19 and TRBJ1-5; D is unresolved. Looked up from germline, CDR1 is LNHDA and CDR2 is SQIVND (reference sequence). This CDR3 is 16 amino acids long. The V gene lost 4 bases and the J gene lost 7 bases, with 20 bases spanning the gap. The CDR3 spells CASSTLSASLRQPQHF. In DNA, the CDR3 is TGTGCCAGTAGTACTCTCTCCGCCTCCCTCCGGCAGCCCCAGCATTTT.

Only one count was recorded for this clone. The rearrangement links TRBV3-1 (or the pseudogene TRBV3-2) to TRBJ2-7; 12 bases match TRBD2. CDR1 and CDR2 (germline): LGHDT, YNNKEL (reference sequence). CDR3 length: 15 residues. V lost 3 bases, J lost 5 bases, and 5 bases stayed unmatched. The CDR3 sequence is CASSHRLAGEDEQYF. In nucleotides, the CDR3 is TGTGCCAGCAGCCACCGACTAGCGGGAGAAGACGAGCAGTACTTC.

This rearrangement joins TRBV5-4 to TRBJ2-1; weak D call: TRBD2 (6 bases). Trimming took 4 bases from V and 0 from J, leaving 11 bases between them. This CDR3 region has 15 residues. Germline V gene data show CDR1 as SGHNT and CDR2 as YYREEE (reference sequence). The CDR3 sequence: CASSPSTSSYNEQFF. CDR3 coding DNA: TGTGCCAGCAGCCCTTCGACTAGCTCCTACAATGAGCAGTTCTTC.

The chain combines TRBV4-2 with TRBJ1-3; 12 positions agree with TRBD1. Germline assignment: CDR1 LGHNA and CDR2 YNFKEQ. The V and J ends lost 0 bases and 0 bases, in that order; junction bases with no gene match: 6. CDR3 length: 19 residues. The CDR3 sequence is CASSQEGTGGLSSGNTIYF. The CDR3 nucleotides read TGTGCCAGCAGCCAAGAAGGGACAGGGGGCCTAAGCTCTGGAAACACCATATATTTT.

The rearrangement uses TRBV5-1 and TRBJ2-7; 10 nucleotides align to TRBD1. Germline V gene sequence: CDR1 SGHRS, CDR2 YFSETQ. Losses at the gene ends were 4 bases for V and 5 bases for J; bases not matched to a gene: 9. CDR3 length equals 15 residues. The CDR3 sequence: CASSGTGDGGNEQYF. CDR3 coding DNA: TGCGCCAGCAGCGGGACAGGGGATGGGGGAAACGAGCAGTACTTC.

V and J are TRBV5-5 and TRBJ2-1, with 9 positions matching TRBD2. V shed 0 bases and J 1 base; nucleotides not matched to a gene: 2. The CDR3 has 16 residues. Germline V gene sequence: CDR1 SGHKS, CDR2 YYEKEE (reference sequence). The CDR3 protein is CASSLGLAGSYNEQFF. CDR3 in DNA: TGTGCCAGCAGCTTGGGTCTAGCGGGATCCTACAATGAGCAGTTCTTC.

This sequence joins TRBV13 and TRBJ2-3; D is undetermined. CDR1 PRHDT and CDR2 FYEKMQ come from the germline V gene (reference sequence). The CDR3 has 11 amino acids. Trimming left V 4 bases short and J 7 bases short, with 6 bases between. CDR3 bases: TGTGCCAGCAGCTACAGAAATACGCAGTATTTT. This codes for CASSYRNTQYF. Complete variable domain (other parts from reference TRBV13 and TRBJ2-3): AAGVIQSPRHLIKEKRETATLKCYPIPRHDTVYWYQQGPGQDPQFLISFYEKMQSDKGSIPDRFSAQQFSDYHSELNMSSLELGDSALYFCASSYRNTQYFGPGTRLTVL.

A few counts support this clone. The CDR3 protein is CASSQEQGYSNQPQHF. Written as DNA, the CDR3 is TGCGCCAGCAGCCAAGAACAGGGCTATAGCAATCAGCCCCAGCATTTT. The rearrangement links TRBV4-1 to TRBJ1-5, with a possible D match to TRBD1 (6 bases). This CDR3 is 16 amino acids long. Between the trimmed V and J ends, which lost 0 bases and 0 bases, there was a span of 9 bases. Germline loops: CDR1 MGHRA, CDR2 YSYEKL.

Written as DNA, the CDR3 is TGTGCCAGCACCCCTAGCCCGACCTACAATGAGCAGTTCTTC. Its protein product is CASTPSPTYNEQFF. The V and J genes are TRBV2 and TRBJ2-1; possible D gene TRBD2, 5 bases. Germline CDR1 reads SNHLY; CDR2 reads FYNNEI. Trimming took 7 bases from V and 2 from J, leaving 12 bases between them. The CDR3 consists of 14 residues.

The rearrangement joins TRBV18 to TRBJ2-5, with 14 bases fitting TRBD2. CDR1 and CDR2 from the germline V gene are KGHSH and LQKENI. The V segment lost 4 bases and the J segment 3 bases; nucleotides outside the gene matches: 1. This CDR3 contains 15 residues. CDR3 DNA sequence: TGTGCCAGCTCACGGGGACTAGCGGGAGAAGAGACCCAGTACTTC. This gives the protein CASSRGLAGEETQYF.

This clone has only one observation. The CDR3, as DNA: TGTGCCAGCAGAAAAAGCGACAGGATGAACACTGAAGCTTTCTTT. Amino acids: CASRKSDRMNTEAFF. This chain uses TRBV27 with TRBJ1-1; D is possibly TRBD1 (6 bases). V was cut by 6 bases and J by 0 bases, with 14 bases left in between. The CDR3 consists of 15 residues. In germline, CDR1 is MNHEY, CDR2 SMNVEV (reference sequence).

The V call is TRBV6-4, the J call TRBJ2-1; D gene ambiguous. Germline V gene sequence: CDR1 MRHNA, CDR2 SNTAGT. The CDR3 covers 17 residues. V lost 2 bases, J lost 1 base, and 15 bases lay in between. The CDR3 protein is CASSDVAGVGSYNEQFF. DNA of the CDR3: TGTGCCAGCAGTGACGTTGCTGGAGTGGGTTCCTACAATGAGCAGTTCTTC.